The present entry profiles one T cell receptor beta chain with its context. Its antigen is undetermined. TCRdb recomputed calls from the 5' RACE reads with MiXCR, one row per CDR3 protein. Among about 400,000 distinct CDR3 sequences listed, roughly 24% were seen once. This entry is derived from a study of T-cell memory formation after mild COVID-19. Germline V CDR1 and CDR2: SQVTM, ANQGSEA. The CDR3 is made up of 10 amino acids. Trimming cost V 7 bases and J 5 bases, with 8 bases left between them. Study-wide points: Prior to infection, memory already included some responding clones, suggesting cross-reactive memory joined. The authors left the SARS-CoV-2 specificity of second-wave clones peaking on day 37 unconfirmed. CD4+ contracting clones lay mainly in CM and EM, CD8+ ones in EMRA. Later expanders leaned CD4+, whereas day 15 to 85 contracting clones were balanced CD4/CD8.

Sequencing used PBMCs or a T cell subset sorted from them (not recorded which). The TCR sequence derives from an adult woman who had mild COVID-19 (a few samples of this study predate the infection). Cell type and time point are not known. This chain links TRBV29-1 with TRBJ2-5; D is uncertain. CDR3 residues: CSAGSETQYF. Written as DNA, the CDR3 is TGCAGCGCGGGTTCGGAGACCCAGTACTTC.